This entry features one T cell receptor beta chain sequence. These data come from a study of blood T cell repertoires in COVID-19. The CDR3 totals 14 residues. Germline values: CDR1 MNHEY, CDR2 SVGAGI. Trimming took off 7 bases at V and 1 base at J, with 13 bases between the two ends. In the source study's methods: Quantification of nucleated cells was approximated via reference gene primer amplification. Profiling relied on immunoSEQ multiplex PCR, and the TCRdb table lists in-frame clones only, not all of them. Clonal size and the V and J genes are those of that table, whereas D and trimming came from the DNA. The sample gives about 110,000 clones, 82% of which show up once; 7% to 9% is in the top ten.

V gene TRBV6-5 combines with J gene TRBJ1-1, with D possibly being TRBD1 (5 bases). The TCR was taken from a man in his 70s with acute or convalescent COVID-19. The sample comprised peripheral blood. The CDR3 coding sequence is TGTGCCAGCAAACCGGGACTCGGGAACACTGAAGCTTTCTTT. Its protein product is CASKPGLGNTEAFF.